This TCR beta chain is from a study of CD8 T cells in Susac syndrome. Reverse transcription used about 0.45 to 1 ug RNA and random hexamers. One entry per CDR3 protein, called by TCRdb with MiXCR from the immunoSEQ multiplex PCR reads. The sample includes roughly 150,000 distinct CDR3 sequences, about 94% of them seen just once. V was cut by 3 bases and J by 5 bases, with 11 bases left in between. Germline V gene data show CDR1 as LNHDA and CDR2 as SQIVND (reference sequence). The length of the CDR3 is 14 residues. Input material: CD8+ T cells from PBMCs. The sequence derives from a human donor with multiple sclerosis. The rearrangement uses TRBV19 and TRBJ2-1; D perhaps matches TRBD2 (5 bases). CDR3 nucleotides: TGTGCCAGTAGTATCGCTAGCTCGCACAATGAGCAGTTCTTC. Translation gives CASSIASSHNEQFF.